These T cell receptor beta chains were read from a single sample in a study of type 1 regulatory T cells. What these receptors recognize is not known. MiXCR, run by TCRdb on the reads, gives a single entry per CDR3 protein. The data contain fewer than 30,000 distinct CDR3 sequences, over 55% of them singletons. Sequenced input: cultured T cells, either the whole culture or a sorted T cell fraction (not recorded which). The source of these receptors is a human donor in good health. Both conserved end residues are part of each CDR3. Each record gives: V gene, J gene, D gene, clone size, CDR3 protein, CDR3 DNA. A D gene is named only where the DNA matches it firmly. Only part of the rows carry a size: once, few, many, or a class if the clone is expanded.

>TRBV5-1|TRBJ2-4|TRBD1|.
CASSLEGTGVLQYF
TGCGCCAGCAGCCTGGAAGGGACAGGGGTCCTTCAGTACTTC
>TRBV29-1|TRBJ2-1|.|.
CSAGVEQFF
TGCAGCGCGGGGGTTGAGCAGTTCTTC
>TRBV27|TRBJ1-3|.|.
CASFDRLGNTIYF
TGTGCCAGCTTCGACAGGTTGGGAAACACCATATATTTT
>TRBV27|TRBJ1-1|.|.
CASSHREGATEAFF
TGTGCCAGCAGCCACAGGGAAGGGGCCACTGAAGCTTTCTTT
>TRBV19|TRBJ2-1|TRBD2|medium-sized
CASSPGLAGGSSYNEQFF
TGTGCCAGTAGCCCGGGACTAGCGGGGGGGAGCTCCTACAATGAGCAGTTCTTC
>TRBV3-1|TRBJ2-3|.|.
CAVGVGDTQCF
TGTGCAGTCGGCGTTGGAGATACGCAGTGTTTT
>TRBV20-1|TRBJ2-1|TRBD2|once
CSAGRGGRYNEQFF
TGCAGTGCTGGCCGCGGGGGGCGATACAATGAGCAGTTCTTC
>TRBV12-3/TRBV12-4|TRBJ1-2|TRBD1|.
CASSPGQGAFYGYTF
TGTGCCAGCAGCCCTGGACAGGGGGCGTTTTATGGCTACACCTTC
>TRBV11-2|TRBJ2-1|TRBD2|.
CASSLVPGGYNEQFF
TGTGCCAGCAGCTTAGTTCCGGGGGGGTACAATGAGCAGTTCTTC
>TRBV21-1|TRBJ2-5|.|.
CASSKLEGTSAGVETQYF
TGTGCCAGCAGCAAATTGGAGGGTACGTCGGCGGGGGTGGAGACCCAGTACTTC
>TRBV6-5|TRBJ1-3|.|few
CASRAPLGDAGNTIYF
TGTGCCAGCAGAGCCCCCTTGGGGGACGCAGGAAACACCATATATTTT
>TRBV5-6|TRBJ2-5|TRBD2|once
CASRFASGGDQYF
TGTGCCAGCAGATTCGCTAGCGGGGGGGACCAGTACTTC
>TRBV6-6|TRBJ1-2|.|few
CASSYGTNYGYTF
TGTGCCAGCAGTTACGGGACAAACTATGGCTACACCTTC
>TRBV20-1|TRBJ1-2|TRBD1|.
CSARRGQSIGGYTF
TGCAGTGCTCGACGGGGACAGTCAATCGGAGGCTACACCTTC
>TRBV11-2|TRBJ2-5|.|.
CASSLGSGFGQETQYF
TGTGCCAGCAGCTTAGGATCAGGCTTCGGGCAAGAGACCCAGTACTTC
>TRBV4-1|TRBJ2-1|TRBD2|.
CASSRSGTSGGPSSYNEQFF
TGCGCCAGCAGCCGATCCGGGACTAGCGGGGGCCCAAGCTCCTACAATGAGCAGTTCTTC
>TRBV5-6|TRBJ2-3|TRBD2|.
CASSSPGRWGPTDTQYF
TGTGCCAGCAGCTCCCCCGGGAGGTGGGGCCCCACAGATACGCAGTATTTT
>TRBV20-1|TRBJ2-5|TRBD1|.
CSARSLPGQGGTQYF
TGCAGTGCTAGGTCATTGCCGGGACAGGGAGGGACCCAGTACTTC
>TRBV12-3/TRBV12-4|TRBJ2-7|.|.
CASSLGYTEQYF
TGTGCCAGCAGTTTAGGGTACACCGAGCAGTACTTC
>TRBV11-3|TRBJ2-1|TRBD2|.
CASSLGGGISYNEQFF
TGTGCCAGCAGCTTAGGCGGGGGGATCTCCTACAATGAGCAGTTCTTC
>TRBV5-1|TRBJ1-2|TRBD1|.
CASSSYPGGAGGYTF
TGCGCCAGCAGCTCCTATCCAGGGGGCGCAGGTGGCTACACCTTC
>TRBV6-2/TRBV6-3|TRBJ2-7|.|.
CASSFLTGPTYEQYF
TGTGCCAGCAGTTTTTTGACGGGGCCAACCTACGAGCAGTACTTC
>TRBV7-2|TRBJ2-5|.|.
CASSTEALNLETQYF
TGTGCCAGCAGCACCGAAGCGCTTAATCTGGAGACCCAGTACTTC
>TRBV27|TRBJ2-3|TRBD1|once
CASRHAQGLGTDTQYF
TGTGCCAGCAGGCATGCACAGGGGTTGGGCACAGATACGCAGTATTTT
>TRBV3-1|TRBJ2-3|TRBD1|few
CASGTAATDTQYF
TGTGCCAGCGGGACAGCTGCCACAGATACGCAGTATTTT
>TRBV20-1|TRBJ2-1|TRBD2|.
CSARDREGVNEQFF
TGCAGTGCTAGGGACCGGGAGGGTGTCAATGAGCAGTTCTTC
>TRBV6-2/TRBV6-3|TRBJ2-1|.|.
CASSRRDEQFF
TGTGCCAGCAGCCGTAGAGATGAGCAGTTCTTC
>TRBV12-3/TRBV12-4|TRBJ1-1|TRBD1|.
CASRQGAGVFAYTEAFF
TGTGCCAGCAGACAGGGGGCTGGAGTGTTCGCGTACACTGAAGCTTTCTTT
>TRBV12-5|TRBJ1-1|.|few
CASGVGGEAFF
TGTGCTAGTGGTGTGGGGGGTGAAGCTTTCTTT
>TRBV3-1|TRBJ2-1|TRBD2|.
CASSRRGGHGNEQFF
TGTGCCAGCAGCCGGCGGGGGGGCCATGGCAATGAGCAGTTCTTC
>TRBV7-3|TRBJ1-6|.|.
CASSSKGGGSPLHF
TGTGCCAGCAGCTCCAAAGGAGGGGGTTCACCCCTCCACTTT
>TRBV20-1|TRBJ1-4|TRBD1|.
CSARDATGTGSPNEKLFF
TGCAGTGCTAGAGATGCGACCGGGACAGGGTCCCCTAATGAAAAACTGTTTTTT
>TRBV20-1|TRBJ2-3|.|medium-sized
CSASPGGSFPAQYF
TGCAGTGCTAGTCCCGGGGGCTCCTTCCCGGCGCAGTATTTT
>TRBV3-1|TRBJ2-2|.|.
CASSQANTGELFF
TGTGCCAGCAGCCAAGCGAACACCGGGGAGCTGTTTTTT
>TRBV2|TRBJ2-7|.|.
CASSAHPGAGLRGF
TGTGCCAGCAGTGCACACCCCGGCGCGGGGTTGAGAGGCTTC
>TRBV20-1|TRBJ2-1|TRBD2|.
CSALGVAGAHEQFF
TGCAGTGCTCTCGGAGTAGCGGGGGCCCATGAGCAGTTCTTC
>TRBV20-1|TRBJ2-7|.|few
CSARAAVGTYEQYF
TGCAGTGCTAGGGCAGCGGTAGGGACCTACGAGCAGTACTTC